This passage covers 2 T cell receptor beta chains from one sample sequenced in a study of blood T cell repertoires in COVID-19. TCRdb keeps only in-frame clones here, not all; method: immunoSEQ multiplex PCR. The sample carries more than 200,000 clones, approximately 86% recorded once. The sample was peripheral blood. The receptors here all came from a woman in her sixties or seventies with COVID-19, enrolled during active disease.

The chain uses TRBV2 and TRBJ1-1, with 10 bases lining up with TRBD1. The CDR3 covers 14 residues. V gave up 4 bases and J gave up 5 bases; unmatched junction bases: 4. CDR1 is SNHLY and CDR2 is FYNNEI in the germline V gene. The CDR3 DNA is TGTGCCAGCAGTGGACAGGGGGCGAGGACTGAAGCTTTCTTT. Its translation is CASSGQGARTEAFF.

The CDR3 coding sequence is TGTGCCAGCAGCGCGGACAGGGACTATAATTCACCCCTCCACTTT. This encodes CASSADRDYNSPLHF. The chain links TRBV5-4 to TRBJ1-6; 8 bases map to TRBD1. The CDR3 totals 15 residues. J lost 3 bases, V lost 4 bases, and 3 bases had no gene match. Germline V gene sequence: CDR1 SGHNT, CDR2 YYREEE (reference sequence).